The 15 T cell receptor beta chains in this list originate from one sample, sequenced in a study of cytomegalovirus exposure and HLA in healthy donors. The study ran its PCR with 60 Vbeta and 13 Jbeta primers. Using immunoSEQ multiplex PCR, the repertoire was profiled, and TCRdb retains in-frame clones only, with some absent. The sample has about 120,000 clones; 70% to 80% are singletons. Material for sequencing was PBMCs. The receptors shown here come from a woman aged 18-35 years in good health and CMV-seronegative.

The chain recombines TRBV5-1 with TRBJ2-1; TRBD2 matches at 10 bases. Germline CDR1 and CDR2: SGHRS and YFSETQ. V was clipped by 3 bases and J by 8 bases; unmatched bases: 8. The CDR3 runs to 15 residues. The CDR3 region is CASSYNVLAGDEQFF. DNA for the CDR3: TGCGCCAGCAGCTACAACGTGCTAGCGGGGGATGAGCAGTTCTTC.

The V and J genes are TRBV6-4 and TRBJ2-5; tentatively, D is TRBD2 (7 bases). The germline V gene has CDR1 MRHNA and CDR2 SNTAGT. Trimming shortened V by 9 bases and J by 2 bases, and 22 bases separated the two germline ends. The CDR3 length is 16 residues. For the CDR3, the DNA is TGTGCCAGTCACGGGAGGATTGGGGGCGAACAAGAGACCCAGTACTTC. The encoded protein is CASHGRIGGEQETQYF.

The J gene is TRBJ2-7, the V gene TRBV28; 8 nucleotides line up with TRBD1. The CDR3 loop spans 15 amino acids. V lost 6 bases, J lost 1 base, and 8 bases stayed unmatched. CDR1 MDHEN and CDR2 SYDVKM come from the germline V gene. The CDR3 region is CASSLPGTGSYEQYF. The CDR3 DNA reads TGTGCCAGCAGCCTCCCCGGGACAGGATCCTACGAGCAGTACTTC.

The chain joins TRBV10-3 to TRBJ2-1, with D perhaps matching TRBD2 (7 bases). CDR1 ENHRY and CDR2 SYGVKD come from the germline V gene. Trimming took 7 bases from V and 5 from J, leaving 15 bases between them. The CDR3 loop spans 14 amino acids. DNA of the CDR3: TGTGCCATCACCCATGGGGGGGCTCACAATGAGCAGTTCTTC. This encodes CAITHGGAHNEQFF.

The V and J genes are TRBV6-1 and TRBJ2-6; D perhaps matches TRBD2 (6 bases). The CDR3 runs 17 residues. V lost 0 bases, J lost 2 bases, and 11 bases lay in between. The germline CDR1 and CDR2 sequences are MNHNS and SASEGT. CDR3 sequence (DNA): TGTGCCAGCAGTGAAGCGCTTCGGGGGACTGGGGCCAACGTCCTGACTTTC. It codes for CASSEALRGTGANVLTF.

The V and J genes are TRBV10-3 and TRBJ1-1, with TRBD1 identical over 7 bases. This CDR3 is built from 15 residues. Looked up from germline, CDR1 is ENHRY and CDR2 is SYGVKD. Trimming took 6 bases from V and 1 from J; bases not matched to a gene: 8. The CDR3 loop is CAISAADRTNTEAFF. In DNA form, the CDR3 reads TGTGCCATCAGCGCCGCGGACAGGACGAACACTGAAGCTTTCTTT.

V gene TRBV7-7 combines with J gene TRBJ2-7; the match to TRBD2 covers 8 bases. CDR3 length: 16 residues. From germline, CDR1 is SSHAT and CDR2 FNYEAQ (reference sequence). The CDR3 DNA reads as TGTGCTAGCTACCTAGGAGCGACGGGGGGGCGCAGCGAGCAGTACTTC. This encodes CASYLGATGGRSEQYF.

The V and J genes are TRBV7-9 and TRBJ2-3; no firm D call. CDR1 is SEHNR, CDR2 FQNEAQ, per germline (reference sequence). The CDR3 runs 14 residues. V was trimmed by 0 bases and J by 2 bases, leaving 6 bases between them. The CDR3 region has the DNA TGTGCCAGCAGCTTAGCACACGACACAGATACGCAGTATTTT. Protein sequence: CASSLAHDTDTQYF.

The chain combines TRBV2 with TRBJ1-5; possible D gene TRBD1, 5 bases. Trimming left V 8 bases short and J 2 bases short, with 13 bases between. The germline V gene has CDR1 SNHLY and CDR2 FYNNEI. The CDR3 length is 14 residues. CDR3 residues: CASWMGQGNQPQHF. The CDR3 DNA reads as TGTGCCAGCTGGATGGGGCAGGGCAATCAGCCCCAGCATTTT. The full variable domain, with the rest looked up from reference TRBV2 and TRBJ1-5, is EPEVTQTPSHQVTQMGQEVILRCVPISNHLYFYWYRQILGQKVEFLVSFYNNEISEKSEIFDDQFSVERPDGSNFTLKIRSTKLEDSAMYFCASWMGQGNQPQHFGDGTRLSIL.

The gene calls are TRBV4-1 and TRBJ1-2; 8 positions match TRBD1. This CDR3 contains 13 residues. Germline CDR1 reads MGHRA; CDR2 reads YSYEKL. The J segment lost 11 bases and the V segment lost 0 bases, leaving 5 bases of the junction unmatched. CDR3 sequence (DNA): TGCGCCAGCAGCCAAGATGGGGACAGGAAATACACCTTC. Translating gives CASSQDGDRKYTF.

Notes on this clone: The same CDR3 can be traced to other DNA sequences in this sample. V is TRBV28 and J is TRBJ1-2; 7 bases align to TRBD1. Germline V gene data show CDR1 as MDHEN and CDR2 as SYDVKM. This CDR3 spans 13 amino acids. The J segment lost 2 bases and the V segment lost 6 bases, leaving 3 bases of the junction unmatched. The CDR3, as DNA: TGTGCCAGCAGGTTGACAGGGAACTATGGCTACACCTTC. Translation: CASRLTGNYGYTF.

The chain joins TRBV7-9 to TRBJ2-7; D ambiguous. V was cut by 0 bases and J by 2 bases, with 2 bases left in between. Germline V lookup: CDR1 SEHNR, CDR2 FQNEAQ (reference sequence). The CDR3 is made up of 12 amino acids. CDR3 sequence reads: CASSLAAYEQYF. The CDR3 DNA reads TGTGCCAGCAGCTTAGCCGCCTACGAGCAGTACTTC.

This chain joins TRBV7-9 and TRBJ2-7; 10 bases align to TRBD1. CDR3 length equals 15 residues. The V gene's germline CDR1 is SEHNR and CDR2 FQNEAQ (reference sequence). V shed 1 base, J shed 3 bases, and the junction held 3 bases outside the gene matches. The CDR3 loop is CASSLGWDRGYEQYF. In DNA, the CDR3 is TGTGCCAGCAGCTTAGGATGGGACAGGGGCTACGAGCAGTACTTC.

The table lists this clone with a count of one. The gene calls are TRBV19 and TRBJ1-4, with 7 bases matching TRBD1. The ends lost 6 bases at V and 5 bases at J; junction bases unmatched: 6. CDR1 is LNHDA, CDR2 SQIVND, per germline (reference sequence). This CDR3 is 14 amino acids long. This CDR3 is CASRRGGNNEKLFF. Written as DNA, the CDR3 is TGTGCCAGTAGAAGAGGGGGCAACAATGAAAAACTGTTTTTT. The full variable domain, in which reference TRBV19 and TRBJ1-4 provide the parts outside the CDR3, is DGGITQSPKYLFRKEGQNVTLSCEQNLNHDAMYWYRQDPGQGLRLIYYSQIVNDFQKGDIAEGYSVSREKKESFPLTVTSAQKNPTAFYLCASRRGGNNEKLFFGSGTQLSVL.

The chain employs TRBV5-1 and TRBJ1-5; D might be TRBD1 (5 bases). Germline loops: CDR1 SGHRS, CDR2 YFSETQ. With 4 bases removed from V and 6 bases from J, the gap between germline ends came to 14 bases. This CDR3 is built from 14 residues. The CDR3 loop is CASSPGVPSQPQHF. Written as DNA, the CDR3 is TGCGCCAGCAGCCCGGGGGTCCCCAGTCAGCCCCAGCATTTT.